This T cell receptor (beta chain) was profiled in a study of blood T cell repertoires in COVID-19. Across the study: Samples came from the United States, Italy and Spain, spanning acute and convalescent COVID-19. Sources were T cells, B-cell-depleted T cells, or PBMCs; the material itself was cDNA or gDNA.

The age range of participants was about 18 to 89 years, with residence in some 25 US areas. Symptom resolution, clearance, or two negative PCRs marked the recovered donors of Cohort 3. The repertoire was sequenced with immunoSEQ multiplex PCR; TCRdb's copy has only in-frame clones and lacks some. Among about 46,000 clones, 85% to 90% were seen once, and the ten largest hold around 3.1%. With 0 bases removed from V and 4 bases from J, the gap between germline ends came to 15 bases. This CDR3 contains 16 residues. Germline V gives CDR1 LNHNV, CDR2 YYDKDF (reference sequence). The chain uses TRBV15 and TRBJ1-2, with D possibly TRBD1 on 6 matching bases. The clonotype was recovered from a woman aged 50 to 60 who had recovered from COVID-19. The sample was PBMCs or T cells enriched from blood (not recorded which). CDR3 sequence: CATSRDRIAGAYGYTF. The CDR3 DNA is TGTGCCACCAGCAGAGATCGGATCGCAGGGGCCTATGGCTACACCTTC.